This T cell receptor (beta chain) was sequenced for a study of blood T cell repertoires in COVID-19 (dated by TCRdb to 2019 to 2021). Regarding the study in general: Samples covering the acute and convalescent phases of COVID-19 were provided by collaborators in the United States, Italy and Spain. The material from the prospective study consisted of cDNA or gDNA derived from T cells, B-cell-depleted T cells, or PBMCs. The dataset comprised deeply sampled blood TCRbeta repertoires from subjects exposed to, actively infected with, or recovered from COVID-19. The repertoires were released in a freely available public database intended as a resource for research on the immune response to SARS-CoV-2. The samples were drawn from the first 160 participants of the ongoing ImmuneRACE study and from roughly 1,300 subjects provided by 6 global collaborators. Sample metadata almost always included a de-identified subject ID, COVID-19 status, age in years and sex. Where HLA class I and class II types were available, the types were taken from metadata supplied by the sample provider, not from assay-based typing.

The V end loses 3 bases and the J end loses 1 base, and a stretch of 10 bases separates them. CDR1 SGHAT and CDR2 FQDESV were looked up in the germline V gene (reference sequence). Its CDR3 holds 14 amino acids, cysteine through phenylalanine. Just CDR3 DNA is preserved here, 42 bases in frame from base 1. The immunoSEQ Assay, a bias-controlled multiplex PCR, was used to amplify TCRbeta CDR3 regions from genomic DNA. In the paper's pipeline: Nucleated cell counts per sample were estimated from amplification of reference gene primers within the assay. To quantify the absolute abundance of each unique TCRbeta CDR3 rearrangement, sequence reads were collapsed and filtered. For each sample, productive Simpson clonality was calculated as the square root of Simpson's diversity index across productive rearrangements. TCRdb retrieved this table from immuneACCESS and kept in-frame rearrangements only. Not all clones are present; in checked studies, unresolved V genes account for under half, and no reason is known for the remainder. The D gene and trimming were derived from the DNA, and the V and J assignments and clone size from that table. Within this sample are 25,000 to 35,000 clones, with around 82% of them counted one time only. About 2% of the sample belongs to the ten largest clones.

Whole blood was collected in K2EDTA tubes by collaborating institutions according to the institutions' own protocols. For TCRbeta analysis, collaborators shipped samples in one of three forms: frozen whole blood, isolated PBMCs, or DNA extracted from either of those sample types. Of note for this clone: It has no known antigen specificity. The sample holds no much larger clone one base away, and base qualities are not on file.

Points the paper makes about the study in general: The amount of clinical and demographic metadata varied by source and participant and was provided uncurated.

The rearrangement combines TRBV11-1 with TRBJ2-7, with the D segment identity uncertain. The sequencing sample was made of peripheral blood. The source is a man older than 75 with active or convalescent COVID-19. The DNA reads TGTGCCAGCAGCTTGTCGGGTCAATCCTACGAGCAGTACTTC. This sequence encodes CASSLSGQSYEQYF.